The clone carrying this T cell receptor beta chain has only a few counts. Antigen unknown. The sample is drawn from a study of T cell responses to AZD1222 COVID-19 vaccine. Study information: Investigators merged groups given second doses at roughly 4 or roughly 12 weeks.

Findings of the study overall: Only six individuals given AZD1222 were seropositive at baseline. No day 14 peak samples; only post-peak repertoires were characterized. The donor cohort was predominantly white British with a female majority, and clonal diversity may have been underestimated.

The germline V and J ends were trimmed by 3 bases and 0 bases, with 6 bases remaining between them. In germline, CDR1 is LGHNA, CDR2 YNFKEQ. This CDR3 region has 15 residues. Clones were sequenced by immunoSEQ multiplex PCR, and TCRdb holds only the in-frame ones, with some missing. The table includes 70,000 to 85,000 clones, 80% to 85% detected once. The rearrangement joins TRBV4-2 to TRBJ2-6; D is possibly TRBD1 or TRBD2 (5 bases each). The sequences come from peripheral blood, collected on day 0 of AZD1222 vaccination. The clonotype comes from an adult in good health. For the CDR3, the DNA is TGTGCCAGCAGCCAGGGACCCTCTGGGGCCAACGTCCTGACTTTC. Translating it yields CASSQGPSGANVLTF.